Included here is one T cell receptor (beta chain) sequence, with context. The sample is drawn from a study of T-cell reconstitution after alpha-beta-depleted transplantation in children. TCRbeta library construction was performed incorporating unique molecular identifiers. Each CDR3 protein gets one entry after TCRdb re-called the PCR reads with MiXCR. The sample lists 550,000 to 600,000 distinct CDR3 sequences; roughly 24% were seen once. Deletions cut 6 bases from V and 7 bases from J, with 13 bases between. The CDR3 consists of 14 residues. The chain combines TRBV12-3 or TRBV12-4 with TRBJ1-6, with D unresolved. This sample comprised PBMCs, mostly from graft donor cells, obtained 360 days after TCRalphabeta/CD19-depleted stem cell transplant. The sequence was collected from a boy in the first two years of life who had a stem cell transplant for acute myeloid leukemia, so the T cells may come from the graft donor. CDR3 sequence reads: CASSKEGRNSPLHF. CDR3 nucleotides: TGTGCCAGCAGCAAGGAGGGTCGGAATTCACCCCTCCACTTT.